Presented here are 2 T cell receptor beta chains from one specimen sequenced in a study of glioma-infiltrating T cells after dendritic cell vaccination. Sequencing used immunoSEQ multiplex PCR; TCRdb keeps in-frame clones, though not all of them. The data show approximately 62,000 clones, around 86% seen once. Regarding time point: after dendritic cell vaccination, including at tumor progression/relapse. Sequences were derived from blood, sampled after dendritic cell vaccination. These TCRs come from a human donor with glioblastoma.

The rearrangement uses TRBV7-2 and TRBJ1-1, with D perhaps TRBD1 (6 bases). Germline CDR1 reads SGHTA; CDR2 reads FQGNSA. CDR3 length equals 13 residues. The V and J ends lost 4 bases and 4 bases respectively, with 10 bases between them. The CDR3, as DNA: TGTGCCAGCAGCTCAGACAGGAGCACTGAAGCTTTCTTT. Its translation: CASSSDRSTEAFF.

The chain couples TRBV4-3 to TRBJ1-2; D remains unclear. The CDR3 loop spans 12 amino acids. CDR1 and CDR2 from the germline V gene are LGHNA and YSLEER. Trimming stripped 4 bases from V and 7 bases from J, with 10 bases between. The CDR3 DNA follows: TGCGCCAGCAGCCGCGGGGAAGTTGGCTACACCTTC. This gives the protein CASSRGEVGYTF.